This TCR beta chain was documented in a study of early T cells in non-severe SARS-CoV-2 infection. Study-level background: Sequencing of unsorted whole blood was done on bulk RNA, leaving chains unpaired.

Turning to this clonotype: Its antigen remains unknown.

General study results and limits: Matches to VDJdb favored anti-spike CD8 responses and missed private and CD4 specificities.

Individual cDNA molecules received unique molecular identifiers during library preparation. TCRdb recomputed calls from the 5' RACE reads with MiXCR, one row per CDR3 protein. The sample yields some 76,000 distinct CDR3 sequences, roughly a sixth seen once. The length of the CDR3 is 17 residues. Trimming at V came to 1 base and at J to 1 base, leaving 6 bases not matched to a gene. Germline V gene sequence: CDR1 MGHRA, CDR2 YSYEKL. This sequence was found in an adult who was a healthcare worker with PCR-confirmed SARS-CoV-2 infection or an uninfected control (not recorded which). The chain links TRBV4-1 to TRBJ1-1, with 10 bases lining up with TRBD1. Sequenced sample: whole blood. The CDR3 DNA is TGCGCCAGCAGCCAAGCCGGGACAGGGGCCAAGAACACTGAAGCTTTCTTT. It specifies CASSQAGTGAKNTEAFF.